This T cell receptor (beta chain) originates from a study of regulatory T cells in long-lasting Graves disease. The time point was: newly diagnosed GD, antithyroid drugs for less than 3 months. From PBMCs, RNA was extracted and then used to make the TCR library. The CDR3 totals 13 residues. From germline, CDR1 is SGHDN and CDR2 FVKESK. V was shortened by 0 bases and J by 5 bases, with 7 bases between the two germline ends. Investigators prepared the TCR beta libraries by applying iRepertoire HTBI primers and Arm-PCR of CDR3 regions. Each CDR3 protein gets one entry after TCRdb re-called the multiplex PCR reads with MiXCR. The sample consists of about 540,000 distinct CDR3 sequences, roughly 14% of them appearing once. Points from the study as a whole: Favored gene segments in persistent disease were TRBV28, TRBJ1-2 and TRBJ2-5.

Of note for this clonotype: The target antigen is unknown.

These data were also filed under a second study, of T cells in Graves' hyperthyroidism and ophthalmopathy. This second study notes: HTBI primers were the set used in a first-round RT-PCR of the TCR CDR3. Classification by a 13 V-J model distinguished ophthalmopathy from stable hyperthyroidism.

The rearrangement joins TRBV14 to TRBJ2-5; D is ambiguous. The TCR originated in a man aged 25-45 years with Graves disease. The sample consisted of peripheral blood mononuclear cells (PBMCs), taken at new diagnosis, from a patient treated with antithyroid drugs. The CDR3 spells CASSQDLWETQYF. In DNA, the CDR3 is TGTGCCAGCAGCCAAGATCTGTGGGAGACCCAGTACTTC.